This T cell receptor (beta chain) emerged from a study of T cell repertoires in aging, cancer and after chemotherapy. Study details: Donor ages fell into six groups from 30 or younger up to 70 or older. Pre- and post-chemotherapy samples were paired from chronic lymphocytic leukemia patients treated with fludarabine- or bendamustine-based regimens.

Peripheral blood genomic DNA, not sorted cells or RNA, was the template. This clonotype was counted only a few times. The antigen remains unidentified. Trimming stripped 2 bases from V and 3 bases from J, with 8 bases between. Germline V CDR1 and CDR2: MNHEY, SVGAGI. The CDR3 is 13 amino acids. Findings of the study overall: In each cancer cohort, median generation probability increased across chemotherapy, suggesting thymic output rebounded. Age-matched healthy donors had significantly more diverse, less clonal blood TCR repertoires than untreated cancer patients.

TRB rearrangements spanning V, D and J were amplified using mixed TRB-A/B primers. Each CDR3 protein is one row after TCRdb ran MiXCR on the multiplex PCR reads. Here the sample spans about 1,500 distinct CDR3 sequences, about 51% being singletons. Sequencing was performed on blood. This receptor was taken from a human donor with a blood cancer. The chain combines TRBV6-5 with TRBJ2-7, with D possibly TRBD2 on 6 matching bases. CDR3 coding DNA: TGTGCCAGCAGTTACGGGGGGAGCTACGAGCAGTACTTC. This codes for CASSYGGSYEQYF.